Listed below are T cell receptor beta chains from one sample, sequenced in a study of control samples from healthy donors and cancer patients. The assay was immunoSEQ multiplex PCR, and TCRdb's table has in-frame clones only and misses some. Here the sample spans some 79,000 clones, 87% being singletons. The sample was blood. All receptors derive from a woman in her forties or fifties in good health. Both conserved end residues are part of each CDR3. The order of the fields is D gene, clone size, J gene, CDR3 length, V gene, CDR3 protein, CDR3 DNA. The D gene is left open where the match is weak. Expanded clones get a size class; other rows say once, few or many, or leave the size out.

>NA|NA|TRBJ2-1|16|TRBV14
CASSHGNTMNLNEQFF
TGTGCCAGCAGCCATGGGAATACTATGAACTTAAATGAGCAGTTCTTC
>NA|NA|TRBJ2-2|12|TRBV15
CATSLYTGELFF
TGTGCCACCAGCTTATACACCGGGGAGCTGTTTTTT
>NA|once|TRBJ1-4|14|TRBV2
CASSESFTNEKLFF
TGTGCCAGCAGTGAATCCTTTACTAATGAAAAACTGTTTTTT
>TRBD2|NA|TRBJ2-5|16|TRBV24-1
CATSDLASGRAETQYF
TGTGCCACCAGTGATTTGGCTAGCGGGAGGGCGGAGACCCAGTACTTC
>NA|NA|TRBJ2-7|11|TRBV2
CASSSSYEQYF
TGTGCCAGCAGTAGCTCCTACGAGCAGTACTTC
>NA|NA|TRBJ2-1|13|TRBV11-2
CASSYAHYNEQFF
TGTGCCAGCAGCTACGCCCACTACAATGAGCAGTTCTTC
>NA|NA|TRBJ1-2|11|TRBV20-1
CSARTGFGYTF
TGCAGTGCGCGAACAGGGTTTGGCTACACCTTC
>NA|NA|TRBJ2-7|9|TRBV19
CARYYEQYF
TGTGCCAGGTACTACGAGCAGTACTTC
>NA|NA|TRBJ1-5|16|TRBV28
CASSGEPQRSNQPQHF
TGTGCCAGCAGCGGAGAGCCACAGAGGAGCAATCAGCCCCAGCATTTT
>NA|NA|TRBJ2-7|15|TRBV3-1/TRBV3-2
CASSQEGTLSYEQYF
TGTGCCAGCAGCCAAGAGGGGACCCTCTCCTACGAGCAGTACTTC
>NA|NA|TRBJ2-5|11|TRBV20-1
CSANEGETQYF
TGCAGTGCTAACGAGGGAGAGACCCAGTACTTC
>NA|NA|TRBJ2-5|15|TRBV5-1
CASRANGLNQETQYF
TGCGCCAGCAGAGCCAACGGGCTGAATCAAGAGACCCAGTACTTC
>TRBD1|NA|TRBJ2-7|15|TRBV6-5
CARGVGDRDIDEQYF
TGTGCCAGAGGAGTGGGGGACAGGGATATCGACGAGCAGTACTTC
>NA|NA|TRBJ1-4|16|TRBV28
CASNEVKGATNEKLFF
TGTGCCAGCAACGAAGTAAAGGGAGCAACTAATGAAAAACTGTTTTTT
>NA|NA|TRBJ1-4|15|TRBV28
CASGLNPSKGEKLFF
TGTGCCAGCGGACTCAACCCATCGAAGGGGGAAAAACTGTTTTTT
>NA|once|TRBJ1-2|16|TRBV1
CTSSQERPLANYGYTF
TGCACCAGCAGCCAAGAACGGCCGTTAGCTAACTATGGCTACACCTTC
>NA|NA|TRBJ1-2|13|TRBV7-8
CASSNGPTYGYTF
TGTGCCAGCAGCAACGGGCCGACCTATGGCTACACCTTC
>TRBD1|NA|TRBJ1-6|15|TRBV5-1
CASSGQGAYNSPLHF
TGCGCCAGCAGCGGGCAGGGGGCCTATAATTCACCCCTCCACTTT
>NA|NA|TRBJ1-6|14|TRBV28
CASSPGGERSPLHF
TGTGCCAGCAGTCCTGGGGGGGAGCGTTCACCCCTCCACTTT
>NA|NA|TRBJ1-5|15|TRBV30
CAWSPGGASNQPQHF
TGTGCCTGGAGTCCGGGGGGGGCTAGCAATCAGCCCCAGCATTTT
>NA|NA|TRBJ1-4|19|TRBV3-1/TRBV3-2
CASSQAWQGSTGTNEKLFF
TGTGCCAGCAGCCAAGCCTGGCAGGGTTCAACAGGGACTAATGAAAAACTGTTTTTT
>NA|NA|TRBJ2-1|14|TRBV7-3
CASSRGGSYNEQFF
TGTGCCAGCAGCCGTGGGGGCTCCTACAATGAGCAGTTCTTC
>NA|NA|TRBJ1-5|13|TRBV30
CAWTRDFNQPQHF
TGTGCCTGGACCCGGGACTTCAATCAGCCCCAGCATTTT
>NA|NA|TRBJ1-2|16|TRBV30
CAWSSGRVPLVYGYTF
TGTGCCTGGAGCTCCGGTAGGGTGCCCCTCGTCTATGGCTACACCTTC
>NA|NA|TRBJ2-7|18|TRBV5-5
CASSLGSWGMGIGDEQYF
TGTGCCAGCAGCTTGGGGTCTTGGGGGATGGGGATTGGCGACGAGCAGTACTTC
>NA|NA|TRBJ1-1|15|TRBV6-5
CASIPGAGRNTEAFF
TGTGCCAGCATTCCCGGGGCAGGGAGGAACACTGAAGCTTTCTTT
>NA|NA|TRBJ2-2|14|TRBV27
CASRQGEYTGELFF
TGTGCCAGCAGACAGGGAGAGTACACCGGGGAGCTGTTTTTT
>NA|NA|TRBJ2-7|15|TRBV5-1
CASSWTWDTSYEQYF
TGCGCCAGCAGCTGGACTTGGGATACCTCCTACGAGCAGTACTTC
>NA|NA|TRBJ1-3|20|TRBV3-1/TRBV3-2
CASSRRILAGARDSGNTIYF
TGTGCCAGCAGCCGCCGTATATTGGCGGGGGCCAGGGACTCTGGAAACACCATATATTTT
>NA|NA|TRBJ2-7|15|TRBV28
CASSSYLGAGGEQYF
TGTGCCAGCAGTTCGTATCTGGGGGCTGGGGGCGAGCAGTACTTC
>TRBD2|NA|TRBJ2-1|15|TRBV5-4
CASSTSGRAQDEQFF
TGTGCCAGCAGCACTAGCGGGAGGGCCCAGGATGAGCAGTTCTTC
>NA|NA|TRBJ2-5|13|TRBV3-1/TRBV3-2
CASSRLGSETQYF
TGTGCCAGCAGCCGTTTGGGGTCAGAGACCCAGTACTTC
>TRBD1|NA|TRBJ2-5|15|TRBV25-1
CASSDFTGAQETQYF
TGTGCCAGCAGTGATTTTACAGGGGCGCAAGAGACCCAGTACTTC
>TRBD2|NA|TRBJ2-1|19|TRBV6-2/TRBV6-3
CASSPRPLGGESSYNEQFF
TGTGCCAGCAGCCCTCGCCCCCTTGGGGGGGAGAGCTCCTACAATGAGCAGTTCTTC
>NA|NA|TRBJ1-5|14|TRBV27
CASSAEGTRGPQHF
TGTGCCAGCAGCGCGGAGGGGACCCGTGGGCCCCAGCATTTT
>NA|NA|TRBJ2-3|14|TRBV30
CAWSADFTTDTQYF
TGTGCCTGGAGTGCGGACTTCACCACAGATACGCAGTATTTT
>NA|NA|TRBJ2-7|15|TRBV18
CASSPPRVGAYEQYF
TGTGCCAGCTCACCACCCCGGGTCGGAGCCTACGAGCAGTACTTC
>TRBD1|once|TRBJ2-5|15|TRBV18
CASSRPGTGQETQYF
TGTGCCAGCTCACGGCCCGGGACAGGCCAAGAGACCCAGTACTTC
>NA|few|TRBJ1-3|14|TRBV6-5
CASRGYSSGNTIYF
TGTGCCAGCAGGGGATACAGCTCTGGAAACACCATATATTTT
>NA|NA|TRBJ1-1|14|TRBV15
CATSRDGAPGEAFF
TGTGCCACCAGCAGAGATGGGGCACCCGGGGAAGCTTTCTTT
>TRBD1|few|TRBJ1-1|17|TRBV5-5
CASSMGQGMRMNTEAFF
TGTGCCAGCAGCATGGGACAGGGAATGAGAATGAACACTGAAGCTTTCTTT
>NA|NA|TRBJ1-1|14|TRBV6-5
CASSDRGSMAGAFF
TGTGCCAGCAGCGACAGAGGCAGTATGGCTGGAGCTTTCTTT
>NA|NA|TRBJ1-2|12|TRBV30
CAWSETMQGYTF
TGTGCCTGGAGCGAGACCATGCAGGGCTACACCTTC
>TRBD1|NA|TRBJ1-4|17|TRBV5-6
CASSGTGESVEAEKLFF
TGTGCCAGCAGCGGGACAGGGGAATCGGTGGAGGCTGAAAAACTGTTTTTT
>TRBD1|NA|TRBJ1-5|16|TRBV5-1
CASSLAGTGGDQPQHF
TGCGCCAGCAGCTTGGCCGGGACAGGGGGCGATCAGCCCCAGCATTTT
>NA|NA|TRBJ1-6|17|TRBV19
CASKERERSSYNSPLHF
TGTGCCAGTAAGGAGAGGGAGCGGAGCTCCTATAATTCACCCCTCCACTTT
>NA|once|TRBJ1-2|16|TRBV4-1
CASSQLGTPANYGYTF
TGCGCCAGCAGCCAGCTCGGGACACCCGCTAACTATGGCTACACCTTC
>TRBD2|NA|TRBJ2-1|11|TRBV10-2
CAGGLAGGQFF
TGCGCCGGTGGACTAGCGGGAGGGCAGTTCTTC
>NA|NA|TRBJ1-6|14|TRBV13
CASSLRGYNSPLHF
TGTGCCAGCAGCCTACGGGGGTATAATTCACCCCTCCACTTT
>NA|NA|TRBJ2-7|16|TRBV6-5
CASSYDLIGGYYEQYF
TGTGCCAGCAGTTACGACCTTATCGGAGGGTACTACGAGCAGTACTTC
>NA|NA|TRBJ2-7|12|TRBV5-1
CASSFQGGEQYF
TGCGCCAGCAGCTTTCAGGGGGGCGAGCAGTACTTC
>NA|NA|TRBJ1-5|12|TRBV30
CALSGPNQPQHF
TGTGCGTTGAGCGGACCTAATCAGCCCCAGCATTTT
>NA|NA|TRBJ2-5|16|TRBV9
CASSSRSGGLGETQYF
TGTGCCAGCAGCTCACGCTCCGGGGGGCTCGGGGAGACCCAGTACTTC
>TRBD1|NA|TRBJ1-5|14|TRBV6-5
CASRRQGGNQPQHF
TGTGCCAGCAGAAGACAGGGGGGCAATCAGCCCCAGCATTTT
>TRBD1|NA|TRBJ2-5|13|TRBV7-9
CASSLASGTDRYF
TGTGCCAGCAGCTTAGCGTCCGGGACAGACCGGTACTTC
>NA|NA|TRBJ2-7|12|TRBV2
CASSRASYEQYF
TGTGCCAGCAGCAGGGCTTCCTACGAGCAGTACTTC
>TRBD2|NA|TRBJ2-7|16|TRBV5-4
CASSMKGLAGAREQYF
TGTGCCAGCAGCATGAAAGGACTAGCGGGAGCTCGCGAGCAGTACTTC
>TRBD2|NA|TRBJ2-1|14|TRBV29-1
CSASSRTSGGEQFF
TGCAGCGCTTCGTCCCGGACTAGCGGGGGCGAGCAGTTCTTC
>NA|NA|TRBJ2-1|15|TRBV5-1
CASSLEGPGYNEQFF
TGCGCCAGCAGCTTGGAAGGTCCGGGCTACAATGAGCAGTTCTTC
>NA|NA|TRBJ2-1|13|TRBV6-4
CASSDRQYNEQFF
TGTGCCAGCAGTGACAGGCAATACAATGAGCAGTTCTTC